Listed below are T cell receptor beta chains from one sample, sequenced in a study of beta chain features in type 1 diabetes. Assay used: immunoSEQ multiplex PCR; TCRdb lists only in-frame clones, some missing. Among about half a million clones listed, roughly 11% were seen once. The material sequenced was naive CD4+ T cells from blood. The receptors here all came from a young woman in good health. CDR3s include the opening cysteine and the closing phenylalanine or tryptophan. The D gene is left open where the match is weak. Clone size is shown for a subset of rows, as once, few, many or a class of expanded clone.

size: few; D: -; J: TRBJ2-6; V: TRBV7-9; DNA: TGTGCCAGCAGCTTCTTCTCTGGGGCCAACGTCCTGACTTTC; CDR3: CASSFFSGANVLTF
size: -; D: -; J: TRBJ1-4; V: TRBV7-2; DNA: TGTGCCAGCAGCTTGTCCGGGACTAATGAAAAACTGTTTTTT; CDR3: CASSLSGTNEKLFF
size: -; D: TRBD1; J: TRBJ2-3; V: TRBV29-1; DNA: TGCAGCGTTGTGAGACAGGGAAAAGATACGCAGTATTTT; CDR3: CSVVRQGKDTQYF
size: -; D: TRBD1; J: TRBJ1-6; V: TRBV5-4; DNA: TGTGCCAGCAGCTTGTTCTGGGACAGGGGTTCACCCCTCCACTTT; CDR3: CASSLFWDRGSPLHF
size: -; D: -; J: TRBJ1-2; V: TRBV5-1; DNA: TGCGCCAGCAGCTTGGAATTGAGGGTCAGGAACTATGGCTACACCTTC; CDR3: CASSLELRVRNYGYTF
size: -; D: TRBD2; J: TRBJ2-3; V: TRBV11-2; DNA: TGTGCCAGCAGCTCGGGGGGGAAGCGCACAGATACGCAGTATTTT; CDR3: CASSSGGKRTDTQYF
size: -; D: TRBD2; J: TRBJ2-3; V: TRBV30; DNA: TGTGCCTGGACGGACCCAAGCGGGAGGGCAACCACGCAGTATTTT; CDR3: CAWTDPSGRATTQYF
size: -; D: TRBD1; J: TRBJ2-2; V: TRBV9; DNA: TGTGCCAGCAGCGGGACCCCAGGGGGTTCGAGGGAGCTGTTTTTT; CDR3: CASSGTPGGSRELFF
size: -; D: TRBD2; J: TRBJ2-5; V: TRBV5-1; DNA: TGCGCCAGCAGCTTCCAGCGGGGGGGCCTTATAGAGACCCAGTACTTC; CDR3: CASSFQRGGLIETQYF
size: -; D: -; J: TRBJ2-1; V: TRBV30; DNA: TGTGCCTGGAGTGGGTACAATGAGCAGTTCTTC; CDR3: CAWSGYNEQFF
size: few; D: -; J: TRBJ2-2; V: TRBV9; DNA: TGTGCCAGCAGCCCCCACGATTGGGGGAACACCGGGGAGCTGTTTTTT; CDR3: CASSPHDWGNTGELFF
size: few; D: -; J: TRBJ1-3; V: TRBV9; DNA: TGTGCCAGCAGCGCCGGGCAGCTTCTCTCTGGAAACACCATATATTTT; CDR3: CASSAGQLLSGNTIYF
size: -; D: -; J: TRBJ1-3; V: TRBV29-1; DNA: TGCAGCGCTGGACAGAGCTCTGGAAACACCATATATTTT; CDR3: CSAGQSSGNTIYF
size: -; D: TRBD1; J: TRBJ2-5; V: TRBV19; DNA: TGTGCCAGTAGCGCCGGGACAGGCCAAGAGACCCAGTACTTC; CDR3: CASSAGTGQETQYF
size: few; D: -; J: TRBJ1-1; V: TRBV27; DNA: TGTGCCAGCAGCGGACTCATGAACACTGAAGCTTTCTTT; CDR3: CASSGLMNTEAFF
size: -; D: -; J: TRBJ1-1; V: TRBV14; DNA: TGTGCCAGCAGCCAGGGTCGTCCGAACACTGAAGCTTTCTTT; CDR3: CASSQGRPNTEAFF
size: -; D: -; J: TRBJ2-1; V: TRBV19; DNA: TGTGCCAGTAGTATAGACTACTTCGGTGAGCAGTTCTTC; CDR3: CASSIDYFGEQFF
size: -; D: -; J: TRBJ2-3; V: TRBV28; DNA: TGTGCCAGCAGTTTGATTAATACGCAGTATTTT; CDR3: CASSLINTQYF
size: -; D: -; J: TRBJ2-7; V: TRBV7-9; DNA: TGTGCCAGCAGCTTTGACTACTACGAGCAGTACTTC; CDR3: CASSFDYYEQYF
size: few; D: -; J: TRBJ1-2; V: TRBV5-6; DNA: TGTGCCAGCAGCTTGGGGCGGAGGCTCTATGGCTACACCTTC; CDR3: CASSLGRRLYGYTF
size: -; D: -; J: TRBJ2-2; V: TRBV10-3; DNA: TGTGCCACCAGGGTAATGGCCACCGGGGAGCTGTTTTTT; CDR3: CATRVMATGELFF
size: few; D: -; J: TRBJ1-6; V: TRBV18; DNA: TGTGCCAGCTCTCGAGAGACAGGCGGACCCTCACCCCTCCACTTT; CDR3: CASSRETGGPSPLHF
size: few; D: -; J: TRBJ2-1; V: TRBV18; DNA: TGTGCCAGCTCACCACCGGTTGGGGGGCGGTACAATGAGCAGTTCTTC; CDR3: CASSPPVGGRYNEQFF
size: -; D: -; J: TRBJ2-7; V: TRBV2; DNA: TGTGCCAGCAGTGAAAGTTTTGCTTACGAGCAGTACTTC; CDR3: CASSESFAYEQYF
size: few; D: -; J: TRBJ1-2; V: TRBV7-3; DNA: TGTGCCAGCAGCCAAGACAGGAGCTATGGCTACACCTTC; CDR3: CASSQDRSYGYTF
size: -; D: TRBD1; J: TRBJ1-1; V: TRBV30; DNA: TGTGCCTGGACGGGACAGGGAGGCGCTGAAGCTTTCTTT; CDR3: CAWTGQGGAEAFF
size: few; D: TRBD2; J: TRBJ2-1; V: TRBV7-2; DNA: TGTGCCAGCAGCTCTACTAGCGGATTCTACAATGAGCAGTTCTTC; CDR3: CASSSTSGFYNEQFF
size: -; D: -; J: TRBJ2-2; V: TRBV14; DNA: TGTGCCAGCAGCCGACTCCGGGGGAACACCGGGGAGCTGTTTTTT; CDR3: CASSRLRGNTGELFF
size: -; D: -; J: TRBJ1-1; V: TRBV20-1; DNA: TGCAGTGCTAGAGACCAGGGTTACGCTTTTTTT; CDR3: CSARDQGYAFF
size: few; D: -; J: TRBJ2-7; V: TRBV7-2; DNA: TGTGCCAGCAGCTTAGCGGGGGTGGGTGCCTACGAGCAGTACTTC; CDR3: CASSLAGVGAYEQYF
size: -; D: -; J: TRBJ2-3; V: TRBV28; DNA: TGTGCCAGCAGGTCCCGGGGTCCACCCCCCACAGATACGCAGTATTTT; CDR3: CASRSRGPPPTDTQYF
size: -; D: -; J: TRBJ1-5; V: TRBV15; DNA: TGTGCCACCAGCGCTAGACAAGATCAGCCCCAGCATTTT; CDR3: CATSARQDQPQHF
size: few; D: TRBD2; J: TRBJ2-3; V: TRBV5-4; DNA: TGTGCCAGCAGCTTATGGCTAGCGGGGGACACAGATACGCAGTATTTT; CDR3: CASSLWLAGDTDTQYF
size: -; D: -; J: TRBJ2-5; V: TRBV18; DNA: TGTGCCAGCTCAGCCGACATGATCGAGACCCAGTACTTC; CDR3: CASSADMIETQYF
size: -; D: TRBD2; J: TRBJ2-7; V: TRBV18; DNA: TGTGCCAGCTCACGAGGACTAGCGGGAGTAGTAGAGCAGTACTTC; CDR3: CASSRGLAGVVEQYF
size: few; D: -; J: TRBJ1-4; V: TRBV2; DNA: TGTGCCAGCAGTGAAGGTCCAGGGATTAATGAAAAACTGTTTTTT; CDR3: CASSEGPGINEKLFF
size: few; D: -; J: TRBJ2-1; V: TRBV4-2; DNA: TGTGCCAGCAGCCAAAACCCCTCAGGAATTGGCTACAATGAGCAGTTCTTC; CDR3: CASSQNPSGIGYNEQFF
size: few; D: TRBD2; J: TRBJ2-1; V: TRBV19; DNA: TGTGCCAGTAGGCCTAGCGGGAGCTCCTACAATGAGCAGTTCTTC; CDR3: CASRPSGSSYNEQFF
size: -; D: TRBD2; J: TRBJ2-3; V: TRBV9; DNA: TGTGCCAGCAGCGTAGGGGGACTAGCGGCCACAGATACGCAGTATTTT; CDR3: CASSVGGLAATDTQYF
size: few; D: -; J: TRBJ2-1; V: TRBV30; DNA: TGTGCCTGGAGTTTTGACAGAGACAATGAGCAGTTCTTC; CDR3: CAWSFDRDNEQFF
size: few; D: TRBD1; J: TRBJ2-1; V: TRBV29-1; DNA: TGCAGCGGGGACAGGGTTGGCAATGAGCAGTTCTTC; CDR3: CSGDRVGNEQFF
size: -; D: TRBD2; J: TRBJ2-7; V: TRBV30; DNA: TGTGCCTGGAGCCTCGGCGCTAGCGGAAGCTCCTACGAGCAGTACTTC; CDR3: CAWSLGASGSSYEQYF
size: few; D: -; J: TRBJ1-1; V: TRBV7-2; DNA: TGTGCCAGCAGCTTCTCCCTGACGGTTAACACTGAAGCTTTCTTT; CDR3: CASSFSLTVNTEAFF
size: -; D: -; J: TRBJ2-1; V: TRBV7-2; DNA: TGTGCCAGCAGCATATCTAGCGCGTCCTACAATGAGCAGTTCTTC; CDR3: CASSISSASYNEQFF